These 22 T cell receptor beta chains share one sample of origin, sequenced in a study of T cell responses to AZD1222 COVID-19 vaccine. Repertoires were generated with immunoSEQ multiplex PCR, while TCRdb's copy carries only in-frame clones and drops some. The sample lists 250,000 or so clones, more than 80% occurring once. The material was peripheral blood, obtained on day 0 of AZD1222 vaccination. The source of these receptors is an adult in good health.

The chain has TRBV5-8 and TRBJ1-6; D remains ambiguous. The germline CDR1 and CDR2 sequences are SGHTS and YDEGEE. V was trimmed by 0 bases and J by 9 bases, leaving 10 bases between them. The CDR3 extends over 14 amino acids. In nucleotides, the CDR3 is TGTGCCAGCAGCTTGGGTGGGTTGAGTTCACCCCTCCACTTT. Protein: CASSLGGLSSPLHF.

This chain joins TRBV5-1 and TRBJ2-5; 8 bases align to TRBD1. Per the germline V gene, CDR1 is SGHRS and CDR2 is YFSETQ. The V gene end was trimmed by 3 bases and the J gene end by 5 bases; junction bases not matched to a gene: 3. The CDR3 contains 13 residues. DNA for the CDR3: TGCGCCAGCAGCTCAGGGGGCGGCGAGACCCAGTACTTC. Its protein product is CASSSGGGETQYF.

This rearrangement joins TRBV7-8 to TRBJ2-7; a possible D gene is TRBD1 (8 bases). In germline, CDR1 is SGHVS, CDR2 FQNEAQ. The V end lost 8 bases, the J end lost 9 bases, and 26 bases lay between the germline ends. The CDR3 runs 15 residues. CDR3 sequence reads: CASWQGAGARGVQYF. CDR3 coding DNA: TGTGCCAGCTGGCAGGGGGCGGGGGCGCGAGGTGTGCAGTACTTC.

J is TRBJ1-2 and V is TRBV20-1, with D possibly being TRBD1 (5 bases). The CDR3 has 13 amino acids. V was pared by 3 bases and J by 7 bases, with 15 bases between. Germline V gives CDR1 DFQATT, CDR2 SNEGSKA (reference sequence). CDR3 DNA: TGCAGTGCTAGTCGGCTTGCCCAGGGTGGCTACACCTTC. Its protein is CSASRLAQGGYTF.

The chain links TRBV5-6 to TRBJ2-1; 12 positions match TRBD2. CDR1 and CDR2 (germline): SGHDT, YYEEEE. This CDR3 contains 16 residues. The V and J ends lost 1 base and 7 bases, in that order; junction bases with no gene match: 6. CDR3 DNA: TGTGCCAGCAGCTTGATGACTAGCGGGGGTGTAAATGAGCAGTTCTTC. This encodes CASSLMTSGGVNEQFF.

The V and J genes are TRBV5-8 and TRBJ2-7, with a weak D call TRBD2 (6 bases). Germline CDR1 SGHTS, CDR2 YDEGEE. This CDR3 contains 14 residues. V shed 5 bases and J shed 4 bases, with 16 bases lying between them. The CDR3 DNA reads as TGTGCCAGCAGGACCCGAGGGAGGAGGTACGAGCAGTACTTC. Translated: CASRTRGRRYEQYF. Full variable domain (remainder filled in from reference TRBV5-8 and TRBJ2-7): EAGVTQSPTHLIKTRGQQATLRCSPISGHTSVYWYQQALGLGLQFLLWYDEGEERNRGNFPPRFSGRQFPNYSSELNVNALELEDSALYLCASRTRGRRYEQYFGPGTRLTVT.

J is TRBJ1-2 and V is TRBV3-1 (or the pseudogene TRBV3-2), with D uncertain. The CDR3 has 15 residues. The V gene's germline CDR1 is LGHDT and CDR2 YNNKEL (reference sequence). V was trimmed by 0 bases and J by 3 bases, leaving 11 bases between them. CDR3 region: CASSQDLIMDYGYTF. As DNA, the CDR3 is TGTGCCAGCAGCCAAGACCTTATAATGGACTATGGCTACACCTTC.

In DNA form, the CDR3 reads TGTGCCAGCAGTTGGGTAGCGGCCGGGGAGCTGTTTTTT. Its translation: CASSWVAAGELFF. The chain couples TRBV2 to TRBJ2-2; D possibly corresponds to TRBD2 (6 bases). Germline CDR1 and CDR2: SNHLY and FYNNEI. The V end lost 5 bases, the J end lost 6 bases, and 10 bases lay between the germline ends. The CDR3 length is 13 residues.

The chain is built from TRBV6-1 and TRBJ2-7, with D perhaps matching TRBD1 or TRBD2 (5 bases each). Trimming removed 2 bases at V and 4 bases at J, with 12 bases between. This CDR3 spans 14 amino acids. Germline assignment: CDR1 MNHNS and CDR2 SASEGT. CDR3 region: CASSERGGGYEQYF. DNA of the CDR3: TGTGCCAGCAGTGAACGGGGTGGGGGATACGAGCAGTACTTC.

The chain recombines TRBV5-6 with TRBJ1-5; 7 bases map to TRBD1. CDR1 and CDR2 from the germline V gene are SGHDT and YYEEEE. The CDR3 consists of 15 residues. The ends lost 4 bases at V and 2 bases at J; junction bases unmatched: 6. The chain's CDR3 is CASSNRQGGNQPQHF. The DNA of the CDR3 is TGTGCCAGCAGCAATAGACAGGGCGGCAATCAGCCCCAGCATTTT.

The V call is TRBV5-4, the J call TRBJ2-7, with TRBD1 matching 9 bases. Germline V CDR1 and CDR2: SGHNT, YYREEE (reference sequence). This CDR3 has 15 amino acids. V dropped 3 bases and J dropped 0; count of bases not matched to a gene: 4. The CDR3, as DNA: TGTGCCAGCAGCTCCGGACAGGGGTCCTCCTACGAGCAGTACTTC. It is translated as CASSSGQGSSYEQYF.

The J gene is TRBJ2-7, the V gene TRBV29-1, with D maybe TRBD2 (5 bases). The germline gives CDR1 SQVTM, CDR2 ANQGSEA. The CDR3 covers 13 residues. V gave up 0 bases and J gave up 4 bases, with 10 bases separating them. The chain's CDR3 is CSVEDRGRYEQYF. The CDR3 DNA follows: TGCAGCGTTGAAGATCGGGGAAGGTACGAGCAGTACTTC.

V and J are TRBV10-3 and TRBJ2-1; 9 positions agree with TRBD2. Trimming took 4 bases from V and 7 from J; bases not matched to a gene: 8. The CDR3 has 15 amino acids. CDR1 is ENHRY and CDR2 is SYGVKD in the germline V gene. The CDR3 region is CAISGSGLAGNEQFF. Here the CDR3 DNA reads TGTGCCATCAGTGGATCGGGACTAGCCGGAAATGAGCAGTTCTTC.

The chain recombines TRBV7-2 with TRBJ2-3, with D perhaps given as TRBD1 or TRBD2 (5 bases each). V lost 5 bases, J lost 6 bases, and 18 bases lay in between. The CDR3 is 15 amino acids. The germline V gene encodes CDR1 SGHTA and CDR2 FQGNSA. The CDR3 coding sequence is TGTGCCAGCAGCCAAGAGGGCTGGGGCGGGGATACGCAGTATTTT. Its translation is CASSQEGWGGDTQYF.

The chain links TRBV19 to TRBJ1-5; TRBD1 might be the D (6 bases). From germline, CDR1 is LNHDA and CDR2 SQIVND (reference sequence). Between the trimmed V and J ends, which lost 5 bases and 3 bases, there was a span of 11 bases. The CDR3 sequence is 14 residues long. CDR3 sequence: CASSLRQVNQPQHF. The CDR3 DNA follows: TGTGCCAGTAGTCTCCGACAGGTCAATCAGCCCCAGCATTTT.

The V call is TRBV18, the J call TRBJ1-1; 9 positions agree with TRBD1. The V and J ends lost 3 bases and 6 bases, in that order; junction bases with no gene match: 8. CDR1 and CDR2 from the germline V gene are KGHSH and LQKENI. The CDR3 length is 15 residues. The CDR3 loop reads CASSPLGQGKAEAFF. Here the CDR3 DNA reads TGTGCCAGCTCACCCTTGGGACAGGGAAAAGCTGAAGCTTTCTTT.

The chain links TRBV12-5 to TRBJ1-3, with unresolved D. This CDR3 is built from 13 residues. V gave up 5 bases and J gave up 1 base, with 6 bases separating them. Germline lookup yields CDR1 LGHNT and CDR2 FRNRAP. For the CDR3, the DNA is TGTGCTAGTGGTCGGGATTCTGGAAACACCATATATTTT. This gives the protein CASGRDSGNTIYF.

The chain combines TRBV2 with TRBJ1-5; D uncertain. The CDR3 sequence is 13 residues long. CDR1 and CDR2 from the germline V gene are SNHLY and FYNNEI. The germline V and J ends were trimmed by 3 bases and 5 bases, with 8 bases remaining between them. Here the CDR3 DNA reads TGTGCCAGCAGTGATGGAGGAGATCAGCCCCAGCATTTT. It encodes CASSDGGDQPQHF.

The CDR3, as DNA: TGTGCCAGCACAACAAGAGGGGGGGTCACCAAAGAGACCCAGTACTTC. As protein: CASTTRGGVTKETQYF. V is TRBV2 and J is TRBJ2-5; tentative D call: TRBD2 (7 bases). The CDR3 is 16 amino acids. Trimming pared 7 bases from V and 3 bases from J, leaving 21 bases between. The germline V gene has CDR1 SNHLY and CDR2 FYNNEI.

The V and J genes are TRBV7-9 and TRBJ2-1; 10 nucleotides agree with TRBD2. This CDR3 has 15 residues. Germline CDR1 is SEHNR and CDR2 is FQNEAQ (reference sequence). Germline trimming cut 3 bases from V and 6 bases from J; bases unmatched to any gene: 5. Written as DNA, the CDR3 is TGTGCCAGCAGCTTCACTAGCGGGGCGGGCAATGAGCAGTTCTTC. This translates into CASSFTSGAGNEQFF.

The rearrangement links TRBV28 to TRBJ1-2; no reliable D call. CDR1 MDHEN and CDR2 SYDVKM come from the germline V gene. CDR3 length: 17 amino acids. V gave up 3 bases and J gave up 4 bases, with 21 bases separating them. CDR3 loop: CASSLSAFSSLGYGYTF. CDR3 coding DNA: TGTGCCAGCAGTTTGTCCGCCTTCTCGAGTTTGGGCTATGGCTACACCTTC.

The chain carries TRBV28 and TRBJ1-5; possibly TRBD1 for D (5 bases). From germline, CDR1 is MDHEN and CDR2 SYDVKM. CDR3 size: 12 residues. The CDR3, as DNA: TGTGCTATAACAGGTTACAATCAGCCCCAGCATTTT. This encodes CAITGYNQPQHF.